These 26 T cell receptor beta chains share one sample of origin, sequenced in a study of spatial heterogeneity in lung cancer. In TCRdb, the 5' RACE reads were re-called with MiXCR into one record per CDR3 protein. The sample yields more than 6,500 distinct CDR3 sequences, about 8.3% seen once. Time point: sample taken at primary tumor resection. The sequencing here drew on PBMCs, taken at surgery. The receptors stem from a male donor with early-stage non-small cell lung cancer.

This chain links TRBV20-1 with TRBJ1-1; a possible D gene is TRBD1 (5 bases). Germline V gene sequence: CDR1 DFQATT, CDR2 SNEGSKA (reference sequence). Trimming removed 0 bases at V and 10 bases at J, with 24 bases between. The CDR3 length is 16 residues. In nucleotides, the CDR3 is TGCAGTGCTAGAGAAAGAACCCAGGGTCTCCTGTATGTAGCTTTCTTT. This translates into CSARERTQGLLYVAFF.

This clonotype rates as medium-sized (0.01 to 0.1%). V and J are TRBV4-3 and TRBJ2-7; TRBD1 is a possible D gene (7 bases). V lost 0 bases to trimming and J lost 4 bases, with 13 bases between them. Germline-derived CDR1 and CDR2 are LGHNA and YSLEER. The CDR3 covers 15 residues. CDR3 residues: CASSQDRGEWYEQYF. Written as DNA, the CDR3 is TGCGCCAGCAGCCAAGACAGGGGGGAGTGGTACGAGCAGTACTTC.

The CDR3 loop reads CASSPRTEDGYTF. CDR3 nucleotide sequence: TGTGCCAGCAGCCCCCGCACGGAGGATGGCTACACCTTC. The chain recombines TRBV5-5 with TRBJ1-2; the D is unclear. The CDR3 runs to 13 residues. The germline V and J ends were trimmed by 4 bases and 6 bases, with 13 bases remaining between them. Germline CDR1 reads SGHKS; CDR2 reads YYEKEE (reference sequence). The full variable domain, rest sourced from reference TRBV5-5 and TRBJ1-2, is DAGVTQSPTHLIKTRGQQVTLRCSPISGHKSVSWYQQVLGQGPQFIFQYYEKEERGRGNFPDRFSARQFPNYSSELNVNALLLGDSALYLCASSPRTEDGYTFGSGTRLTVV.

In this sample, this clonotype turned up many times. The chain combines TRBV6-6 with TRBJ1-1; TRBD1 aligns across 7 bases. The CDR3 is 12 amino acids. V gave up 10 bases and J gave up 4 bases; unmatched junction bases: 6. From germline, CDR1 is MNHNY and CDR2 SVGAGI (reference sequence). The CDR3 nucleotides read TGTGCCATCGATCAGGGGGTCACTGAAGCTTTCTTT. This translates into CAIDQGVTEAFF.

This clonotype was seen ten or more times. The chain is built from TRBV30 and TRBJ2-3; 7 bases are shared with TRBD1. The germline V gene encodes CDR1 GTSNPN and CDR2 SVGIG (reference sequence). CDR3 size: 12 residues. Trimming removed 3 bases from V and 5 bases from J; junction bases left unmatched: 2. CDR3 region: CAWSPGGDTQYF. The CDR3 bases are TGTGCCTGGAGCCCAGGGGGAGATACGCAGTATTTT.

This clonotype was counted ten times or more. The chain joins TRBV7-2 to TRBJ1-1, with D tentatively TRBD1 (5 bases). V lost 2 bases to trimming and J lost 6 bases, with 13 bases between them. The CDR3 is 14 amino acids. CDR1 and CDR2 from the germline V gene are SGHTA and FQGNSA. The CDR3 DNA follows: TGTGCCAGCAGCTTATATGGGGTAGGGGCTGAAGCTTTCTTT. Protein sequence: CASSLYGVGAEAFF.

This chain links TRBV30 with TRBJ2-5; 13 nucleotides line up with TRBD2. Trimming at V came to 4 bases and at J to 4 bases, leaving 9 bases not matched to a gene. The CDR3 length is 16 residues. CDR1 is GTSNPN, CDR2 SVGIG, per germline (reference sequence). CDR3 sequence: CAWTRTSGSSRETQYF. In DNA form, the CDR3 reads TGTGCCTGGACAAGGACTAGCGGGAGTAGTAGAGAGACCCAGTACTTC.

The V call is TRBV6-5, the J call TRBJ1-2; D unclear. The CDR3 is made up of 14 amino acids. Trimming took off 2 bases at V and 8 bases at J, with 15 bases between the two ends. Germline lookup yields CDR1 MNHEY and CDR2 SVGAGI. The CDR3 sequence is CASSYGGEGGGYTF. CDR3 bases: TGTGCCAGCAGTTACGGTGGCGAGGGAGGCGGCTACACCTTC.

There are a few counts of this clonotype. This sequence joins TRBV12-3 or TRBV12-4 and TRBJ1-2; TRBD1 might be the D (5 bases). The CDR3 spans 15 residues. V was shortened by 3 bases and J by 6 bases, with 17 bases between the two germline ends. This CDR3 is CASSFLLGGAHGYTF. The CDR3 DNA reads TGTGCCAGCAGTTTTCTCTTGGGCGGGGCCCATGGCTACACCTTC.

This clonotype has a count of ten or more. The chain has TRBV11-2 and TRBJ2-7; D ambiguous. V was pared by 4 bases and J by 9 bases, with 10 bases between. Per the germline V gene, CDR1 is SGHAT and CDR2 is FQNNGV. The length of the CDR3 is 11 residues. In nucleotides, the CDR3 is TGTGCCAGCAGCTCGGCGTTTGGGCAGTACTTC. It specifies CASSSAFGQYF. Variable domain in full (rest from reference TRBV11-2 and TRBJ2-7): EAGVAQSPRYKIIEKRQSVAFWCNPISGHATLYWYQQILGQGPKLLIQFQNNGVVDDSQLPKDRFSAERLKGVDSTLKIQPAKLEDSAVYLCASSSAFGQYFGPGTRLTVT.

This clonotype qualifies as medium-sized. V and J are TRBV7-9 and TRBJ2-7; the D gene is possibly TRBD1 (6 bases). The CDR3 is 12 amino acids. Trimming cost V 5 bases and J 3 bases, with 8 bases left between them. Germline V gene data show CDR1 as SEHNR and CDR2 as FQNEAQ (reference sequence). The chain's CDR3 is CASSTGYYEQYF. The CDR3 DNA sequence: TGTGCCAGCAGCACAGGGTACTACGAGCAGTACTTC.

This clonotype was observed many times. V usage is TRBV6-6 and J usage is TRBJ2-7; D is unresolved. V was shortened by 0 bases and J by 0 bases, with 12 bases between the two germline ends. CDR1 is MNHNY and CDR2 is SVGAGI in the germline V gene (reference sequence). This CDR3 has 16 amino acids. The DNA of the CDR3 is TGTGCCAGCAGTTACTCCGTTTTCAGCCTCTCCTACGAGCAGTACTTC. Amino acid sequence: CASSYSVFSLSYEQYF.

This clonotype has a count of ten or more. The CDR3 here is CAISPSSGTGSYNEQFF. The CDR3 DNA follows: TGTGCCATCAGTCCATCTAGCGGGACCGGCTCCTACAATGAGCAGTTCTTC. The chain joins TRBV10-3 to TRBJ2-1, with 9 positions matching TRBD2. This CDR3 comprises 17 residues. With 5 bases clipped from V and 0 bases from J, the junction kept 8 bases outside the gene matches. From germline, CDR1 is ENHRY and CDR2 SYGVKD.

This clonotype was counted at least ten times. The genes are TRBV27 and TRBJ2-5, with 7 bases aligning to TRBD2. The CDR3 extends over 17 amino acids. Losses at the gene ends were 5 bases for V and 2 bases for J; bases not matched to a gene: 14. The germline gives CDR1 MNHEY, CDR2 SMNVEV (reference sequence). The CDR3 coding sequence is TGTGCCAGCAGTCCCCTGGACCGACTAGCACAACAAGAGACCCAGTACTTC. Protein product: CASSPLDRLAQQETQYF.

This clonotype has only one observation. Possible read error: a much larger clone is one base away. The rearrangement links TRBV11-2 to TRBJ2-1, with 12 bases aligning to TRBD2. Germline V gene sequence: CDR1 SGHAT, CDR2 FQNNGV. The CDR3 loop spans 17 amino acids. DNA for the CDR3: TGTGTCAGCAGGGCTAGCGGGAGGGCCGAACCCTACAATGAGCAGTTCTTC. This encodes CVSRASGRAEPYNEQFF.

Sample share makes this clonotype medium-sized (0.01 to 0.1%). V usage is TRBV10-3 and J usage is TRBJ1-1; D is ambiguous. Germline loops: CDR1 ENHRY, CDR2 SYGVKD. The CDR3 contains 12 residues. V shed 0 bases and J shed 8 bases, with 7 bases lying between them. The CDR3 sequence: CAISESKVEAFF. The DNA of the CDR3 is TGTGCCATCAGTGAGTCGAAAGTCGAAGCTTTCTTT.

This clonotype was seen many times. The V call is TRBV5-1, the J call TRBJ2-3; D may be TRBD1 (6 bases). Germline V CDR1 and CDR2: SGHRS, YFSETQ. This CDR3 region has 14 residues. Trimming cost V 4 bases and J 3 bases, with 12 bases left between them. Written as DNA, the CDR3 is TGCGCCAGCAGCACTCGACAGGCGACAGATACGCAGTATTTT. Encoded protein: CASSTRQATDTQYF.

This clonotype has a count of ten or more. The genes are TRBV13 and TRBJ2-5, with 9 bases that match TRBD1. The V gene end was trimmed by 5 bases and the J gene end by 3 bases; junction bases not matched to a gene: 13. Germline V gives CDR1 PRHDT, CDR2 FYEKMQ (reference sequence). CDR3 length: 17 amino acids. CDR3 loop: CASSEISRDRDEETQYF. The DNA of the CDR3 is TGTGCCAGCAGCGAAATTAGCCGGGACAGGGATGAAGAGACCCAGTACTTC.

This clonotype was seen ten or more times. The chain carries TRBV5-1 and TRBJ2-2; D remains ambiguous. The CDR3 is made up of 13 amino acids. V dropped 4 bases and J dropped 3 bases, with 7 bases sitting between them. The germline V gene has CDR1 SGHRS and CDR2 YFSETQ. The CDR3 DNA sequence: TGCGCCAGCAGCCGACGGGACACCGGGGAGCTGTTTTTT. Translation gives CASSRRDTGELFF.

This clonotype was picked up many times. This rearrangement joins TRBV7-2 to TRBJ2-5; tentatively, D is TRBD1 (6 bases). Trimming took off 4 bases at V and 1 base at J, with 13 bases between the two ends. The CDR3 consists of 15 residues. Germline V lookup: CDR1 SGHTA, CDR2 FQGNSA. The CDR3 loop is CASSSLLGAQETQYF. The CDR3 DNA reads TGTGCCAGCAGCTCCCTTTTGGGGGCCCAAGAGACCCAGTACTTC.

The table lists this clonotype with many counts. The V gene is TRBV5-1, the J gene TRBJ2-1; D is tentatively TRBD1 or TRBD2 (5 bases each). This CDR3 contains 13 residues. Germline V gene data show CDR1 as SGHRS and CDR2 as YFSETQ. The ends were cut back, 4 bases at V and 9 bases at J, with 14 bases in the middle. The CDR3 here is CASSLGTVLEQFF. The CDR3 DNA reads TGCGCCAGCAGCCTGGGGACGGTGCTTGAGCAGTTCTTC.

This clonotype was counted many times. V usage is TRBV14 and J usage is TRBJ1-6; D uncertain. Trimming stripped 4 bases from V and 13 bases from J, with 14 bases between. The CDR3 covers 13 residues. Germline V gene lookup returns CDR1 SGHDN and CDR2 FVKESK. The CDR3 DNA reads as TGTGCCAGCAGCCCCCAGGAACGAGGTCCCCTCCACTTT. Protein: CASSPQERGPLHF.

This clonotype was counted many times. The chain combines TRBV3-1 with TRBJ1-2; D is ambiguous. V was clipped by 0 bases and J by 5 bases, with 4 bases between them. This CDR3 has 12 residues. Germline V CDR1 and CDR2: LGHDT, YNNKEL (reference sequence). As DNA, the CDR3 is TGTGCCAGCAGCCAAGAAACTTATGGCTACACCTTC. Its protein product is CASSQETYGYTF.

This rearrangement joins TRBV19 to TRBJ2-5; D possibly corresponds to TRBD1 (6 bases). V dropped 8 bases and J dropped 2 bases, with 12 bases sitting between them. Germline V lookup: CDR1 LNHDA, CDR2 SQIVND (reference sequence). The CDR3 runs to 13 residues. The CDR3 loop is CASGPGQQETQYF. The CDR3 DNA reads TGTGCCAGTGGACCGGGACAACAAGAGACCCAGTACTTC.

This clonotype was counted many times. The rearrangement joins TRBV7-2 to TRBJ2-5, with TRBD2 identical over 10 bases. The CDR3 has 20 residues. Germline CDR1 is SGHTA and CDR2 is FQGNSA. After removal of 4 bases from V and 9 bases from J, the junction contained 26 bases not matched to a gene. CDR3 amino acids: CASSSETASGRWAIPPAQYF. The CDR3 coding sequence is TGTGCCAGCAGCTCAGAGACGGCTAGCGGGAGATGGGCGATTCCCCCGGCCCAGTACTTC.

This clonotype was seen many times. The chain recombines TRBV18 with TRBJ1-1, with 7 bases fitting TRBD1. The germline gives CDR1 KGHSH, CDR2 LQKENI. The CDR3 contains 18 residues. With 1 base clipped from V and 5 bases from J, the junction kept 16 bases outside the gene matches. CDR3 loop: CASSPLPKRQGEWTEAFF. The CDR3 DNA reads TGTGCCAGCTCACCACTGCCCAAACGACAGGGAGAGTGGACTGAAGCTTTCTTT.